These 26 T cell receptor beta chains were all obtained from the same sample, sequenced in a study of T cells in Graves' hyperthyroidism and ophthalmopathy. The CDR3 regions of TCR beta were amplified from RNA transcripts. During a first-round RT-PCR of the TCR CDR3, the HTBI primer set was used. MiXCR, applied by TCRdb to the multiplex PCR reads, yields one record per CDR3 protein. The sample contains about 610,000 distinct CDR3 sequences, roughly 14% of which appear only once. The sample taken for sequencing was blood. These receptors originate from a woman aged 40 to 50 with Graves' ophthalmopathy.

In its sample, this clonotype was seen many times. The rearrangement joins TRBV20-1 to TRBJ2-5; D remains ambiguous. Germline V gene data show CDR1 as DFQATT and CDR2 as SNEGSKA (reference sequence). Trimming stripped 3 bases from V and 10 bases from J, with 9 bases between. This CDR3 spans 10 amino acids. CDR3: CSASRQHQYF. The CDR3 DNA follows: TGCAGTGCTAGTAGGCAGCACCAGTACTTC.

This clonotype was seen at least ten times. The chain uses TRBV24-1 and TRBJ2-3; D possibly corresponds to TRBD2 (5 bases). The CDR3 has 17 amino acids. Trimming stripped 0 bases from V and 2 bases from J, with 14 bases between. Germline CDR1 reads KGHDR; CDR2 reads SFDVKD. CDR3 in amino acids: CATSDLGEGSSTDTQYF. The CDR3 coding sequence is TGTGCCACCAGTGATTTGGGAGAGGGTTCCTCCACAGATACGCAGTATTTT.

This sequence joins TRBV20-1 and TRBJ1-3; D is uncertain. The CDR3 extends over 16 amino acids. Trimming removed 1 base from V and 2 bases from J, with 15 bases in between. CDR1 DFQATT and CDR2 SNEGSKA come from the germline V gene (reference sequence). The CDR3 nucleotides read TGCAGTGCTAGAGGGAACCACCGCGGGGCTGGAAACACCATATATTTT. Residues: CSARGNHRGAGNTIYF.

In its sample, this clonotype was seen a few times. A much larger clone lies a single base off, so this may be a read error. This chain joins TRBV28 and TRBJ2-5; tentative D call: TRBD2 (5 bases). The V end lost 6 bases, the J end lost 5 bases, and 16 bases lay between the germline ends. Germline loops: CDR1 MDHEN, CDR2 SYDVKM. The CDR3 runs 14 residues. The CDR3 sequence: CASSFSETRETQYF. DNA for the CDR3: TGTGCCAGCAGCTTTAGCGAGACGAGGGAGACCCAGTACTTC.

CDR3 amino acids: CATGLGSEQYF. The CDR3 coding sequence is TGTGCCACCGGACTGGGCAGCGAGCAGTACTTC. The chain is built from TRBV6-1 and TRBJ2-7; possibly TRBD2 for D (5 bases). CDR1 and CDR2 (germline): MNHNS, SASEGT. V gave up 10 bases and J gave up 6 bases, with 13 bases separating them. The CDR3 is 11 amino acids.

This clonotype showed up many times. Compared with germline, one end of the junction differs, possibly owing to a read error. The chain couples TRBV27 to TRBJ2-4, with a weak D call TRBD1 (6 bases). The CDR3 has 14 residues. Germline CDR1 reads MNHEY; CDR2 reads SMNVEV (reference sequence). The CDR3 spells CASRPSRLRDIQYF. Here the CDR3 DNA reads TGTGCCAGCAGGCCCTCCCGCTTGAGGGACATTCAATACTTC.

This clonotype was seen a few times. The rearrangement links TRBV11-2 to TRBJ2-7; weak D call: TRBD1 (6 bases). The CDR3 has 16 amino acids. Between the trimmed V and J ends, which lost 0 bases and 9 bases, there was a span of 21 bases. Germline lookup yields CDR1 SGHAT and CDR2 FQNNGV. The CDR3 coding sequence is TGTGCCAGCAGCTTAGATGGGACATGGTCTTTCGATGTGCAGTACTTC. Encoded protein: CASSLDGTWSFDVQYF.

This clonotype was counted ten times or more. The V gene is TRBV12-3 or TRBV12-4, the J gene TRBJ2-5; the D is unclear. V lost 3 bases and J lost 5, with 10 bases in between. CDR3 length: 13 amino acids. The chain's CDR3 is CASSFRYSETQYF. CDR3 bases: TGTGCCAGCAGTTTTAGGTATAGTGAGACCCAGTACTTC.

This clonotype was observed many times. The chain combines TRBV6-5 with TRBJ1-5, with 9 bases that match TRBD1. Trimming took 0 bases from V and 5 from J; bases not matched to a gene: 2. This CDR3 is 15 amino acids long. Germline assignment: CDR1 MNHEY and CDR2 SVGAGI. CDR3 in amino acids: CASSYSGTGHQPQHF. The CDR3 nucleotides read TGTGCCAGCAGTTACTCGGGGACAGGGCATCAGCCCCAGCATTTT.

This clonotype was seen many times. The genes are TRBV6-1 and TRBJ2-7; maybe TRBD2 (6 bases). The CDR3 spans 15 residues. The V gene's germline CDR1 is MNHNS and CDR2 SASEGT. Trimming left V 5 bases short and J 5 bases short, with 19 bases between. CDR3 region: CASSKRDGRTNEQYF. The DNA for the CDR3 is TGTGCCAGCAGTAAAAGGGACGGGAGAACCAACGAGCAGTACTTC.

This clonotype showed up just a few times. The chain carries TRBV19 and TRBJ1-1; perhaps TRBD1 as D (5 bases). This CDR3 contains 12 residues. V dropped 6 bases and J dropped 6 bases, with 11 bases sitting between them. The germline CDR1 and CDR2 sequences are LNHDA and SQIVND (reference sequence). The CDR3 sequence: CASSAGSPEAFF. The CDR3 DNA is TGTGCCAGTAGCGCAGGGTCCCCTGAAGCTTTCTTT.

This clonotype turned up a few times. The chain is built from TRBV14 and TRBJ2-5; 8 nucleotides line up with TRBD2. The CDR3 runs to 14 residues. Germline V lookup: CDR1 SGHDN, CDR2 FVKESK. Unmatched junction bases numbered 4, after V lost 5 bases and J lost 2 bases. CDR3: CASSSIAGQETQYF. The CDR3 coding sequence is TGTGCCAGCAGCTCCATAGCGGGGCAAGAGACCCAGTACTTC.

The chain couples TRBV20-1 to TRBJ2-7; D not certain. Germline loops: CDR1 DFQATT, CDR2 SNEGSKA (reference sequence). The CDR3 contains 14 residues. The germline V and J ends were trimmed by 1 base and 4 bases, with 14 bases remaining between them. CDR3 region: CSARGPHSLYEQYF. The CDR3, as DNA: TGCAGTGCTAGAGGACCCCATTCCCTGTACGAGCAGTACTTC.

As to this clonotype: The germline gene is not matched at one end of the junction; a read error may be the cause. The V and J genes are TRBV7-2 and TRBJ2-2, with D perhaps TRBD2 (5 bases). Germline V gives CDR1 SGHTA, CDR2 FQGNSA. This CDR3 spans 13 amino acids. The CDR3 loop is CASSLRLTGDLFF. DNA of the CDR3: TGTGCCAGCAGCTTAAGACTTACCGGGGATCTGTTTTTT.

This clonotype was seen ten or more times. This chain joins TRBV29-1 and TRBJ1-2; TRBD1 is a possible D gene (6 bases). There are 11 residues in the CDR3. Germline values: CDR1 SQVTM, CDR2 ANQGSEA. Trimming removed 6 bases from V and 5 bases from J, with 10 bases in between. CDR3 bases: TGCAGCGTCGCTACAGGGTATGGCTACACCTTC. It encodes CSVATGYGYTF.

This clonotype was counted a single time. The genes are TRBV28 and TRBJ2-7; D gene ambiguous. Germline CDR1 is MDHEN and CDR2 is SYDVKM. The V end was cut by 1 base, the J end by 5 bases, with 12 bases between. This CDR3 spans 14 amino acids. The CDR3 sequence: CASSLFRSGHEQYF. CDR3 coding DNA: TGTGCCAGCAGTTTATTCCGTTCAGGTCACGAGCAGTACTTC.

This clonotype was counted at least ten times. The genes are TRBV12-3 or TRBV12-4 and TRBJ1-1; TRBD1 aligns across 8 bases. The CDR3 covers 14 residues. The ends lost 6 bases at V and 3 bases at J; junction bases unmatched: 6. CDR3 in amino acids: CASSPGQGDTEAFF. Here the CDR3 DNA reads TGTGCCAGCAGCCCTGGACAGGGCGACACTGAAGCTTTCTTT.

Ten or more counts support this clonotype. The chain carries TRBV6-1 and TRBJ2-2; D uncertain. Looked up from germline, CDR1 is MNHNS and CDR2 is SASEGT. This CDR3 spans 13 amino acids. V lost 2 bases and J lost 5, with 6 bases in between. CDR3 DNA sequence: TGTGCCAGCAGTGAAACAGAAACCGGGGAGCTGTTTTTT. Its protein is CASSETETGELFF.

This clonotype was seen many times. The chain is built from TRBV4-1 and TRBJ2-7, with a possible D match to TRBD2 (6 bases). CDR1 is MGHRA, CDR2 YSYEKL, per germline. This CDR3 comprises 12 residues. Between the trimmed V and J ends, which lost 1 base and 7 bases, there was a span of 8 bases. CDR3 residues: CASSQGREEQYF. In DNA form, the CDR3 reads TGCGCCAGCAGCCAAGGGAGGGAGGAGCAGTACTTC.

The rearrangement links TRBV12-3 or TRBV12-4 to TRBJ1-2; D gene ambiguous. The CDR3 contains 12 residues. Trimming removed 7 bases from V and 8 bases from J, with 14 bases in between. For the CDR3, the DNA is TGTGCCAGCACGGGCTCTCCTGGAGGCTACACCTTC. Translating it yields CASTGSPGGYTF.

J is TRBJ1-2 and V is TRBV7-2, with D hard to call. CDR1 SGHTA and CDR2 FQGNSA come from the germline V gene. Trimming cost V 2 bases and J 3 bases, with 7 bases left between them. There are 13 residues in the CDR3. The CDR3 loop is CASSLQHHYGYTF. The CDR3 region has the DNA TGTGCCAGCAGCTTACAACACCACTATGGCTACACCTTC.

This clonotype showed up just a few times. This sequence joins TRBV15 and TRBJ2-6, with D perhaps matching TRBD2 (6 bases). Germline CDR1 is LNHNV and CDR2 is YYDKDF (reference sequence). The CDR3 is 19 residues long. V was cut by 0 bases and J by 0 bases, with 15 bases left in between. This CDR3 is CATSRDLGGLGSGANVLTF. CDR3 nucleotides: TGTGCCACCAGCAGAGATTTAGGAGGGTTGGGCTCTGGGGCCAACGTCCTGACTTTC.

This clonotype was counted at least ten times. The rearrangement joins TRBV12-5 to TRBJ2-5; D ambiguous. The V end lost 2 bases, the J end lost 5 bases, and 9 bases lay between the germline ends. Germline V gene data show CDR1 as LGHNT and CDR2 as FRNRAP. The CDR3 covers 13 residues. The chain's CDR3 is CASGLPVGETQYF. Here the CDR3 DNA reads TGTGCTAGTGGTTTGCCAGTCGGGGAGACCCAGTACTTC.

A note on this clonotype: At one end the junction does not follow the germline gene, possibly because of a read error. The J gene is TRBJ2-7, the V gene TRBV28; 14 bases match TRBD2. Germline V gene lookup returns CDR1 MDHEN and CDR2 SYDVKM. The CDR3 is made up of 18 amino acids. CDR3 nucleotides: TGTGCCAGCAGTTTTGTTGGACTAGCGGGAGGTTTGGGCTACGAGCAGTGCTTC. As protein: CASSFVGLAGGLGYEQCF.

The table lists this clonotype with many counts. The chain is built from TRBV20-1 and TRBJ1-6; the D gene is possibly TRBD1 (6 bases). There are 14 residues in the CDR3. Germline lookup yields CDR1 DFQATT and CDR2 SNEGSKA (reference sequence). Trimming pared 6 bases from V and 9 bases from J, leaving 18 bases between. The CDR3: CSAYDGRGGSPLHF. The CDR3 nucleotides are TGCAGTGCCTACGACGGCAGGGGAGGTTCACCCCTCCACTTT.

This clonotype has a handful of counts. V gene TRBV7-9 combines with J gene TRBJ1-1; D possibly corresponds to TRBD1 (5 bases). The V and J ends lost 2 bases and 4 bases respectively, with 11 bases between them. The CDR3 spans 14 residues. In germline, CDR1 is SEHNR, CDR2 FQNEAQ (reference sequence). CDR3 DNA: TGTGCCAGCAGCTTACTGGGGCTGATCACTGAAGCTTTCTTT. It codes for CASSLLGLITEAFF.